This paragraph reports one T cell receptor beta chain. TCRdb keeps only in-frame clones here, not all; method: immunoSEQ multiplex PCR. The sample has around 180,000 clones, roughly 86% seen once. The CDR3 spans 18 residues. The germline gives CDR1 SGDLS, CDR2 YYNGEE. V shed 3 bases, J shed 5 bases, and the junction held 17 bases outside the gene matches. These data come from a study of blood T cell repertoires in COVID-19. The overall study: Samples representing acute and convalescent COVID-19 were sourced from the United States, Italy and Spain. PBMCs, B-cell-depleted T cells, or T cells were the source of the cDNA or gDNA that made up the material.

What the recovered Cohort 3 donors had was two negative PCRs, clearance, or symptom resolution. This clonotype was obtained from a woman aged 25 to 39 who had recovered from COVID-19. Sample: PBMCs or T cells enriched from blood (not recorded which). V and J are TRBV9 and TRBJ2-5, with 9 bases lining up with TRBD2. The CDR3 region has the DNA TGTGCCAGCAGCGAAGGGACGGGTCTAGCGGGATCTCGGGAGACCCAGTACTTC. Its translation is CASSEGTGLAGSRETQYF.